Detailed here is one T cell receptor (beta chain). This entry belongs to a study of blood T cell repertoires in COVID-19. On the study more broadly: Samples taken during acute and convalescent COVID-19 were collected in the United States, Italy and Spain.

The repertoire was sequenced with immunoSEQ multiplex PCR; TCRdb's copy has only in-frame clones and lacks some. The sample lists 150,000 to 200,000 clones, approximately 83% seen once, with 10% to 15% in the top ten. This clonotype was obtained from an older woman who had recovered from COVID-19. Material: PBMCs or T cells enriched from blood (not recorded which).

The CDR3 sequence: CTSSYQAGTNEQFF. The CDR3 nucleotides are TGCACCAGCAGCTACCAAGCGGGAACGAATGAGCAGTTCTTC. The chain joins TRBV1 to TRBJ2-1; the table's D call TRBD2 went unverified against the DNA. TRBV1 is designated a pseudogene. The CDR3 consists of 14 residues.